Detailed here is one T cell receptor beta chain. What it recognizes is unknown. Using a J-beta primer mix together with a sample-barcoded 5' primer, a second PCR was run for about 7 to 12 cycles. Per-sample output comprised a minimum of 2.5 million paired-end reads containing CDR3. TCRdb recomputed calls from the 5' RACE reads with MiXCR, one row per CDR3 protein. The sample lists roughly 1.9 million distinct CDR3 sequences, roughly two fifths seen once, with under 30% in the top ten. The donors, aged roughly 6 to 95, were healthy Caucasians from Russia. The data were obtained in a study of blood T cells in healthy people across ages. Findings and caveats of the study: More naive CD4+ cells and higher diversity were found in long-lived than in aged donors.

In germline, CDR1 is SQVTM, CDR2 ANQGSEA. The CDR3 covers 12 residues. The receptor's source is a human donor in good health. The specimen was blood. The J gene is TRBJ2-1, the V gene TRBV29-1; D is unresolved. The J call may not be correct, given that the DNA end is closer to TRBJ2-7. The CDR3 DNA is TGCAGCGTCTTAGAATCCTACAATGAGCAGTACTTC. Its translation is CSVLESYNEQYF.